These T cell receptor beta chains were read from a single sample in a study of cytomegalovirus exposure and HLA in healthy donors. Clones were read by immunoSEQ multiplex PCR, and TCRdb kept only the in-frame ones, dropping some. The sample holds 60,000 to 75,000 clones; about 96% are singletons and the top ten take around 0.83%. The sequencing sample was made of PBMCs. Receptors were obtained from a man between 18 and 29 years old in good health and CMV-seronegative. CDR3s include the opening cysteine and the closing phenylalanine or tryptophan. D genes are given only for firm matches. Clone size, where shown, is once, few, many, or a class for clones that have expanded.

cdr3_nt cdr3_aa clone_size d_call j_call v_call
TGTGCCAGCAGAGGGACATCGAAAGAGACCCAGTACTTC CASRGTSKETQYF - - TRBJ2-5 TRBV6-5
TGTGCCAGCAGCCGTAGCGGGAGGGCCGTAGAGACCCAGTACTTC CASSRSGRAVETQYF once TRBD2 TRBJ2-5 TRBV7-8
TGTGCCAGCAGTTTCGGGGGGAGGGTGGACTATGGCTACACCTTC CASSFGGRVDYGYTF - - TRBJ1-2 TRBV27
TGCGCCAGCAGCCAATCCGACTACAACCAAATAAAGGAAAAACTGTTTTTT CASSQSDYNQIKEKLFF - - TRBJ1-4 TRBV4-1
TGCGCCAGCAGCCTCGGGACATCTTCCTACGAGCAGTACTTC CASSLGTSSYEQYF - - TRBJ2-7 TRBV5-1
TGTGCCAGCAGTTACTCGGACAGGGAGACCCAGTACTTC CASSYSDRETQYF - TRBD1 TRBJ2-5 TRBV6-5
TGTGCCAGCAGCTATAGCGGGAGCCCCTACGAGCAGTACTTC CASSYSGSPYEQYF - TRBD2 TRBJ2-7 TRBV7-2
TGTGCCACCCAGACTAGCGGCTCCTACGAGCAGTACTTC CATQTSGSYEQYF - TRBD2 TRBJ2-7 TRBV28
TGTGCCAGCAGCGGGCCATTAGCGGGAGGGCCGAACACCGGGGAGCTGTTTTTT CASSGPLAGGPNTGELFF - TRBD2 TRBJ2-2 TRBV9
TGTGCCAGCAGCGCCCTAACTACTAGTCCAATCGAGCAGTACTTC CASSALTTSPIEQYF - - TRBJ2-7 TRBV9
TGTGCCAGTAGGTTTTCACAGGGGGACGAAAAACTGTTTTTT CASRFSQGDEKLFF - TRBD1 TRBJ1-4 TRBV19
TGTGCCAGCAGCAGTAGGGGGGGGGCCGCCCCCCCCACTGAAGCTTTCTTT CASSSRGGAAPPTEAFF - - TRBJ1-1 TRBV7-9
TGTGCCAGCAGCTCAGGCGCAGGCAGCACAGATACGCAGTATTTT CASSSGAGSTDTQYF - - TRBJ2-3 TRBV7-6
TGTGCCACAGCGGGCACGAACTACGAGCAGTACTTC CATAGTNYEQYF - - TRBJ2-7 TRBV27
TGCGCCAGCAGCCAAGATGGGAGGATGAACACTGAAGCTTTCTTT CASSQDGRMNTEAFF - - TRBJ1-1 TRBV4-3
TGTGCCAGCAGTTACTCGAGGTCTTTGAACACTGAAGCTTTCTTT CASSYSRSLNTEAFF - - TRBJ1-1 TRBV6-5
TGTGCCAGCAGAAAGGGGCCAAGGGCTAACTACGAGCAGTACTTC CASRKGPRANYEQYF - - TRBJ2-7 TRBV6-1
TGTGCCAGCAGTTTCGGGGGGCTCGGCGAGCAGTACTTC CASSFGGLGEQYF - - TRBJ2-7 TRBV28
TGTGCCAGCAGTCAGGGAGGCAGACCCCAAGAGACCCAGTACTTC CASSQGGRPQETQYF - - TRBJ2-5 TRBV28
TGCAGCGTCGCGTCCGGGACAGGGGGAAATCAGCCCCAGCATTTT CSVASGTGGNQPQHF - TRBD1 TRBJ1-5 TRBV29-1
TGTGCCAGCAGTTTCGGTCGGCAGGGCATATACAATGAGCAGTTCTTC CASSFGRQGIYNEQFF - - TRBJ2-1 TRBV28
TGTGCCAGCAGCCTTAAGACTAGCGGGACGGATACGCAGTATTTT CASSLKTSGTDTQYF - TRBD2 TRBJ2-3 TRBV5-4
TGTGCCAGCAGCCCAGTTCGGAGAAGCGGGAGGGCCTACGAGCAGTACTTC CASSPVRRSGRAYEQYF - TRBD2 TRBJ2-7 TRBV11-2
TGCGCCAGCAGCTTAAACCGGACAGGTATCAATCAAGAGACCCAGTACTTC CASSLNRTGINQETQYF - TRBD1 TRBJ2-5 TRBV5-1
TGTGCCAGCAGCTTAGGGGGGACATCGAACTACGAGCAGTACTTC CASSLGGTSNYEQYF - - TRBJ2-7 TRBV11-2
TGTGCCAGCAGCTTAGTAGACAAAGCCCACGAGCAGTACTTC CASSLVDKAHEQYF - - TRBJ2-7 TRBV11-2
TGTGCCAGCAGTCGGAACGGGAAGAGCTCCTACAATGAGCAGTTCTTC CASSRNGKSSYNEQFF - - TRBJ2-1 TRBV7-2
TGTGCCAGCACCGGCTATGGCTACACCTTC CASTGYGYTF - - TRBJ1-2 TRBV9
TGTGCCAGCAGCCCAGCGTTGGGACTGAGTAATAGCAATCAGCCCCAGCATTTT CASSPALGLSNSNQPQHF - - TRBJ1-5 TRBV4-2
TGTGCCAGAGCCCGGACTAGCTTTCCAGATACGCAGTATTTT CARARTSFPDTQYF - TRBD2 TRBJ2-3 TRBV2
TGTGCCAGCAGTTTAGGACAGGTTAATGAAAAACTGTTTTTT CASSLGQVNEKLFF - TRBD1 TRBJ1-4 TRBV28
TGTGCCAGCAGCTTGGACGGTGCCTCCGGGGCCAACGTCCTGACTTTC CASSLDGASGANVLTF - - TRBJ2-6 TRBV5-4
TGTGCCATCAGTGCTGGGACAGGGAGCCATTTAGCCAAAAACATTCAGTACTTC CAISAGTGSHLAKNIQYF - TRBD1 TRBJ2-4 TRBV10-3
TGTGCCAGCAGTTATCCTAGCGGGAGACCAATGTGGAGCACAGATACGCAGTATTTT CASSYPSGRPMWSTDTQYF - TRBD2 TRBJ2-3 TRBV28
TGTGCCAGCAGTTCGGGGGACTATGGCTACACCTTC CASSSGDYGYTF once - TRBJ1-2 TRBV28
TGTGCCAGCCTAGCGGCTAGCACAGATACGCAGTATTTT CASLAASTDTQYF once TRBD2 TRBJ2-3 TRBV27
TGCAGCGTGGCGGACGGGAAGGATGGCTACACCTTC CSVADGKDGYTF - - TRBJ1-2 TRBV29-1
TGCGCCAGCAGCCTGAGCCGGTACTACGACGCTGAAGCTTTCTTT CASSLSRYYDAEAFF - - TRBJ1-1 TRBV5-1
TGTGCCAGCAACCCGGGGACAGGGAATCAGCCCCAGCATTTT CASNPGTGNQPQHF - TRBD1 TRBJ1-5 TRBV9
TGTGCCAGCACACAGGGGGACGGTGGCTACACCTTC CASTQGDGGYTF - TRBD1 TRBJ1-2 TRBV28